The rows below give T cell receptor beta chains drawn from one sample of a study of post-analysis software for immune sequencing data. TCRdb reprocessed the PCR reads with MiXCR, giving one entry per CDR3 protein. The sample lists over 150,000 distinct CDR3 sequences, approximately 30% occurring once. Sequencing used blood. The receptors shown here come from a girl aged 10-17 years with multiple sclerosis. Both conserved end residues are part of each CDR3. A D gene is named only where the DNA matches it firmly. Not every row has a clone size; where given, it reads once, few, many or a size class.

clone size,J gene,D gene,CDR3 length,V gene,CDR3 DNA,CDR3 protein
many,TRBJ2-1,-,15,TRBV5-6,TGTGCCAGCAGCAGAAGAGGGGATTGGTACAATGAGCAGTTCTTC,CASSRRGDWYNEQFF
-,TRBJ1-1,-,14,TRBV25-1,TGTGCCAGCAGTGACCGAGAGTGGACGGCTGGAGCTTTCTTT,CASSDREWTAGAFF
many,TRBJ2-3,-,14,TRBV10-2,TGCGCCAGCAGTGACTCTATAGTTGCAGATACGCAGTATTTT,CASSDSIVADTQYF
few,TRBJ2-3,TRBD2,15,TRBV5-1,TGCGCCAGCAGCTTTAGCGGGAGTTATGTAGATACGCAGTATTTT,CASSFSGSYVDTQYF
few,TRBJ2-2,-,11,TRBV6-5,TGTGCCAGCAGCCCGGGTGGGGAGCTGTTTTTT,CASSPGGELFF
few,TRBJ2-7,TRBD1,15,TRBV27,TGTGCCAGCAGTCCCACACTCACAGGGGGCTACGAGCAGTACTTC,CASSPTLTGGYEQYF
few,TRBJ1-2,-,13,TRBV24-1,TGTGCCACCAGTGATTTGGGCCAGGATGACTACACCTTC,CATSDLGQDDYTF
few,TRBJ2-3,TRBD2,13,TRBV30,TGTGCCCGGAACGGGGGGACCACAGATACGCAGTATTTT,CARNGGTTDTQYF
once,TRBJ2-2,-,13,TRBV14,TGTGCCAGCAGCCAAGGGGGCCCCGGGGAGCGGTTTTTT,CASSQGGPGERFF
many,TRBJ2-1,-,13,TRBV20-1,TGCAGTGCTAGGGACTCCCCCTACAATGAGCAGTTCTTC,CSARDSPYNEQFF
few,TRBJ2-3,-,14,TRBV28,TGTGCCTGCCATTCAGGGGCTTACACAGATACGCAGTATTTT,CACHSGAYTDTQYF
few,TRBJ1-5,-,13,TRBV4-1,TGCGCCAGCAGCCCCCCAGGAGCTCAGCCCCAGCATTTT,CASSPPGAQPQHF
-,TRBJ2-7,TRBD1,14,TRBV5-1,TGCGCCAGCAGCTCAACAGGGGGATACAATGAGCAGTACTTC,CASSSTGGYNEQYF
many,TRBJ2-1,-,14,TRBV20-1,TGCAGTGCTAGAGATCAGCCTAGCGCCAATGAGCAGTTCTTC,CSARDQPSANEQFF
many,TRBJ2-3,-,15,TRBV5-1,TGCGCCAGCAGCCTCCAATCCTTTAGCACAGATACGCAGTATTTT,CASSLQSFSTDTQYF
few,TRBJ2-1,-,15,TRBV7-2,TGTGCCAGCAGCTTGGATCCAGGGCGGCGGAGTGAGCAGTTCTTC,CASSLDPGRRSEQFF
-,TRBJ2-7,-,15,TRBV11-2,TGTGCCAGCAGTCAAGTTCGACTGAGCTCCTACGAGCAGTACTTC,CASSQVRLSSYEQYF
many,TRBJ1-2,-,13,TRBV20-1,TGCAGTGCTAGTGTACCGGGGCTCTATGGCTACACCTTC,CSASVPGLYGYTF
few,TRBJ2-2,TRBD1,15,TRBV5-1,TGCGCCAGTATTGGTTGGACAGGGCACACCGGGGAGCTGTTTTTT,CASIGWTGHTGELFF
many,TRBJ1-2,-,16,TRBV3-1,TGTGCCAGCAGCCAAGCTTTGTTTGGACCGAGCTATGGCTACACCTTC,CASSQALFGPSYGYTF
-,TRBJ1-1,-,16,TRBV6-6,TGTGCCAGCAGTTTTCAAGAACCGACAGACCACACTGAAGCTTTCTTT,CASSFQEPTDHTEAFF
many,TRBJ2-7,TRBD1,15,TRBV6-1,TGTGCCAGCAGTGAACCAGGACAGGGACCCTACGAGCAGTACTTC,CASSEPGQGPYEQYF
-,TRBJ2-2,-,15,TRBV20-1,TGCAGTGCGAGGACTCGGGACAAAAACACCGGGGAGCGGTTTTTT,CSARTRDKNTGERFF
-,TRBJ1-1,-,17,TRBV12-3/TRBV12-4,TGTGCCAGCAGAGAGACAGATGACTGGAGAATGAACACTGAAGCTTTCTTT,CASRETDDWRMNTEAFF
many,TRBJ2-7,TRBD1,14,TRBV4-1,TGCGCCAGCAAGACAGGGACAGCTTTTTACGAGCAGTACTTC,CASKTGTAFYEQYF
-,TRBJ1-2,-,12,TRBV6-5,TGTGCCAGCAGTTACACAAACTATGGCTACACCTTC,CASSYTNYGYTF
-,TRBJ1-2,-,14,TRBV20-1,TGCAGTGCTAGAGGGATCGGACAGAACTATGGCTACACCTTC,CSARGIGQNYGYTF
-,TRBJ2-4,TRBD1,14,TRBV20-1,TGCAGTGCTACACGAGGACAGGCCTTATACGGGCAGTACTTC,CSATRGQALYGQYF
-,TRBJ2-1,TRBD1,14,TRBV20-1,TGCAGTGCTAGAGATGACAGGGACTACAATGAGCAGTTCTTC,CSARDDRDYNEQFF
-,TRBJ2-3,TRBD2,15,TRBV2,TGTGCCAGCAGTGGGCTAGCGGGAGGCACAGATACGCAGTATTTT,CASSGLAGGTDTQYF
many,TRBJ2-1,TRBD1,15,TRBV5-6,TGTGCCAGCAGCAACCCCGGGACAGGGGCGAATGAGCAGTTCTTC,CASSNPGTGANEQFF
few,TRBJ1-5,-,14,TRBV12-3/TRBV12-4,TGTGCCAGCAGTTGGTCAGGGGCGGATCAGCCCCAGCATTTT,CASSWSGADQPQHF
-,TRBJ2-2,TRBD1,15,TRBV12-3/TRBV12-4,TGTGCCAGCAGTCCGGGACAGGGGCACTCCGGGGAGCTGTTTTTT,CASSPGQGHSGELFF
-,TRBJ2-1,TRBD2,17,TRBV7-2,TGTGCCAGCAGCAAGGCGGGACTAGCGGGAGGGTTAAATGAGCAGTTCTTC,CASSKAGLAGGLNEQFF
-,TRBJ2-7,-,15,TRBV20-1,TGCAGTGCTAGCGGTCGGCTACCCGACCCTTACGAGCAGTACTTC,CSASGRLPDPYEQYF
many,TRBJ2-4,-,15,TRBV15,TGTGCCACCAGCCCGCGGGTGCAGTGGAAAAACATTCAGTACTTC,CATSPRVQWKNIQYF
many,TRBJ2-1,TRBD2,17,TRBV6-5,TGTGCCAGCAGTTACCTCCTTCGGGGAGGGTCTGGCAATGAGCAGTTCTTC,CASSYLLRGGSGNEQFF
few,TRBJ2-1,-,10,TRBV2,TGTGCCAGCACGGAAAACGAGCAGTTCTTC,CASTENEQFF
-,TRBJ2-7,TRBD2,17,TRBV11-2,TGTGCCAGCAGCCCGTTCACCCTAGCGGGAGGGGACTACGAGCAGTACTTC,CASSPFTLAGGDYEQYF
many,TRBJ1-1,-,13,TRBV27,TGTGCCAGCCAAGGGACAAAGAACACTGAAGCTTTCTTT,CASQGTKNTEAFF
many,TRBJ2-1,TRBD2,14,TRBV27,TGTGCCAGCAGTCTACTAGCGGGAGGTAATGAGCAGTTCTTC,CASSLLAGGNEQFF
-,TRBJ1-4,TRBD1,12,TRBV20-1,TGCAGTGCTCCGGGACAGCTTGAAAAACTGTTTTTT,CSAPGQLEKLFF
many,TRBJ2-5,-,14,TRBV12-3/TRBV12-4,TGTGCCAGCAGGTTAAGTAGAGGGGATGAGACCCAGTACTTC,CASRLSRGDETQYF
-,TRBJ1-1,-,14,TRBV28,TGTGCCAGCCACACCCGACGGATGAACACTGAAGCTTTCTTT,CASHTRRMNTEAFF
few,TRBJ2-3,TRBD2,20,TRBV2,TGTGCCAGCAACCGAAGGTCGGCGGGGGGCGCGTCGGGTGTTACAGATACGCAGTATTTT,CASNRRSAGGASGVTDTQYF